What follows describes a single TCR beta chain. Germline V gene lookup returns CDR1 SEHNR and CDR2 FQNEAQ (reference sequence). Trimming removed 4 bases from V and 1 base from J; junction bases left unmatched: 6. The CDR3 consists of 16 residues. This record comes from a study of blood T cell repertoires in COVID-19. Original analysis: For nucleated cells, counts were estimated from reference gene primer amplification. The method was immunoSEQ multiplex PCR; TCRdb's version includes in-frame clones alone and lacks a portion of them. V and J calls and clone size are as listed in that table; D and trimming were resolved from the DNA. This sample yields about 88,000 clones, of which approximately 90% are seen a single time; around 3% belongs to the top ten.

V gene TRBV7-9 combines with J gene TRBJ1-5; 8 bases match TRBD1. This clonotype was obtained from a woman aged 80 or over with acute or convalescent COVID-19. The sample comprised peripheral blood. The CDR3: CASSSGQGGSNQPQHF. In DNA, the CDR3 is TGTGCCAGCAGCTCCGGACAGGGCGGCAGCAATCAGCCCCAGCATTTT.